This is a list of T cell receptor beta chains from one sample in a study of blood T cell repertoires in COVID-19. Clones were sequenced by immunoSEQ multiplex PCR, and TCRdb holds only the in-frame ones, with some missing. The profile shows 400,000 or so clones, 70% to 90% of them singletons. The source material was PBMCs or T cells enriched from blood (not recorded which). These receptors all come from a man aged 35 to 55 in a cohort exposed to, infected with or recovered from COVID-19 (not recorded which). The CDR3 runs from the conserved cysteine through the conserved F or W. The D gene is left open where the match is weak. Size is stated for part of the rows, as once, few or many counts, or as a class when the clone is expanded.

v_call,d_call,j_call,clone_size,cdr3_aa,cdr3_nt
TRBV5-1,NA,TRBJ2-1,NA,CASSDQTPLVNEQFF,TGCGCCAGCAGCGACCAGACTCCGCTGGTTAATGAGCAGTTCTTC
TRBV7-9,NA,TRBJ2-5,once,CASTQSRGIQETQYF,TGTGCCAGCACCCAAAGTCGAGGAATCCAAGAGACCCAGTACTTC
TRBV10-3,TRBD1,TRBJ1-5,NA,CAISADQGGTQPQHF,TGTGCCATCAGTGCCGACCAGGGGGGAACCCAGCCCCAGCATTTT
TRBV6-5,TRBD1,TRBJ2-3,NA,CASSYTQGAIDTQYF,TGTGCCAGCAGTTACACGCAGGGGGCGATAGATACGCAGTATTTT
TRBV19,NA,TRBJ1-2,NA,CASSITGYGYTF,TGTGCCAGTAGTATAACAGGCTATGGCTACACCTTC
TRBV7-2,TRBD2,TRBJ2-2,NA,CASSPPSGRNTGELFF,TGTGCCAGCAGTCCGCCTAGCGGGAGGAACACCGGGGAGCTGTTTTTT
TRBV4-2,TRBD1,TRBJ1-2,few,CASGSGTGEDYGYTF,TGTGCCAGCGGCTCCGGGACAGGGGAGGACTATGGCTACACCTTC
TRBV27,TRBD1,TRBJ1-1,NA,CASSRTGAMNTEAFF,TGTGCCAGCAGTCGGACAGGGGCCATGAACACTGAAGCTTTCTTT
TRBV18,NA,TRBJ2-6,NA,CASSPPQFAQNSGANVLTF,TGTGCCAGCTCACCACCCCAATTCGCTCAGAACTCTGGGGCCAACGTCCTGACTTTC
TRBV6-2/TRBV6-3,NA,TRBJ2-1,NA,CASSPGLSMGDEQFF,TGTGCCAGCAGCCCGGGACTTTCCATGGGGGATGAGCAGTTCTTC